A single sample is the source of the 5 T cell receptor beta chains below, sequenced in a study of blood T cell repertoires in COVID-19. Only in-frame clones appear in the TCRdb table, and some are missing; sequencing was by immunoSEQ multiplex PCR. The data contain approximately 74,000 clones, more than 75% of them singletons. Sequencing was done on a sample of peripheral blood. All receptors derive from a woman between 55 and 75 years old with acute or convalescent COVID-19.

The chain recombines TRBV25-1 with TRBJ2-2; 7 bases fit TRBD1. Trimming took 4 bases from V and 12 from J; bases not matched to a gene: 11. The CDR3 is made up of 14 amino acids. Germline values: CDR1 MGHDK, CDR2 SYGVNS. CDR3 sequence reads: CASSARDSQGKLFF. In DNA, the CDR3 is TGTGCCAGCAGTGCCCGGGACAGTCAAGGGAAGCTGTTTTTT.

The rearrangement uses TRBV7-9 and TRBJ1-6; TRBD1 is a possible D gene (6 bases). This CDR3 comprises 14 residues. V was trimmed by 2 bases and J by 5 bases, leaving 7 bases between them. Per germline, CDR1 SEHNR and CDR2 FQNEAQ (reference sequence). The CDR3 nucleotides are TGTGCCAGCAGCTTATACAGGGATAATTCACCCCTCCACTTT. Translating gives CASSLYRDNSPLHF.

This clone was counted only a few times. The chain carries TRBV7-9 and TRBJ1-1; the D is unclear. Trimming removed 2 bases from V and 7 bases from J, with 11 bases in between. The CDR3 sequence is 13 residues long. Looked up from germline, CDR1 is SEHNR and CDR2 is FQNEAQ (reference sequence). CDR3 DNA: TGTGCCAGCAGCTTATCGCGGGTGGGTGAAGCTTTCTTT. Its translation is CASSLSRVGEAFF.

V and J are TRBV19 and TRBJ2-7; 10 bases align to TRBD1. V lost 5 bases and J lost 2; bases outside the gene matches: 6. Germline loops: CDR1 LNHDA, CDR2 SQIVND (reference sequence). The CDR3 is 15 amino acids. CDR3 in amino acids: CASSSRTGGTYEQYV. The CDR3 DNA follows: TGTGCCAGTAGTTCACGGACAGGGGGTACCTACGAGCAGTACGTC.

The chain employs TRBV7-7 and TRBJ1-5; TRBD1 aligns across 8 bases. With 5 bases clipped from V and 4 bases from J, the junction kept 4 bases outside the gene matches. Germline V gene sequence: CDR1 SSHAT, CDR2 FNYEAQ (reference sequence). This CDR3 region has 14 residues. In DNA form, the CDR3 reads TGTGCCAGCAGCCCAGACAGGGGTAATCAGCCCCAGCATTTT. Residues: CASSPDRGNQPQHF.